The TCR beta chain under discussion was sequenced for a study of cytomegalovirus exposure and HLA in healthy donors. Primers for the PCR totalled 60 Vbeta and 13 Jbeta. This table comes from immunoSEQ multiplex PCR, and its TCRdb copy is limited to in-frame clones, with some not included. Here the sample spans about 190,000 clones, around 80% being singletons. Germline V lookup: CDR1 SNHLY, CDR2 FYNNEI. This CDR3 is 15 amino acids long. Germline trimming cut 6 bases from V and 1 base from J; bases unmatched to any gene: 4. This receptor was identified in a man aged 18 to 30 in good health and CMV-seronegative. This rearrangement joins TRBV2 to TRBJ1-5; TRBD1 aligns across 9 bases. The specimen was PBMCs. This CDR3 is CASSRTGVSNQPQHF. The CDR3 nucleotides read TGTGCCAGCAGCCGGACAGGGGTGAGCAATCAGCCCCAGCATTTT.